The rows below give T cell receptor beta chains drawn from one sample of a study of regulatory T cells in long-lasting Graves disease. From the multiplex PCR reads, TCRdb called clonotypes with MiXCR, one entry per CDR3 protein. The sample contains 350,000 to 500,000 distinct CDR3 sequences, roughly 23% of which appear only once. Material: peripheral blood mononuclear cells (PBMCs), obtained when the disease was refractory, from a patient treated with antithyroid drugs. The receptors originated from a female donor with Graves disease. Both conserved end residues are part of each CDR3. The D gene is left open where the match is weak. Part of the rows lack a size; the others show once, few, many or a class for expanded clones.

V	J	D	size	DNA	CDR3
TRBV6-5	TRBJ2-5	TRBD2	many	TGTGCCAGCAGTTACTCGGTTACTAGCGGGAGGAGAGAGACCCAGTACTTC	CASSYSVTSGRRETQYF
TRBV29-1	TRBJ1-3	TRBD1	.	TGCAGCGCCATAACAGGGGGCGGTGGAAACACCATATATTTT	CSAITGGGGNTIYF
TRBV6-2/TRBV6-3	TRBJ1-3	.	few	TGTGCCAGCAGTGATGCGGGGAGCTCTGGAAACACCATATATTTT	CASSDAGSSGNTIYF
TRBV4-1	TRBJ1-4	.	.	TGCGCCAGCAGCCAAGATATACAGCCCCAAGGGAAAAAACTGTTTTTT	CASSQDIQPQGKKLFF
TRBV5-1	TRBJ2-4	.	.	TGCGCCAGCCAGGGGGCCAAAAACATTCAGTACTTC	CASQGAKNIQYF
TRBV2	TRBJ2-7	.	.	TGTGCCAGCAGTGGACCTGATGCCTACTACGAGCAGTACTTC	CASSGPDAYYEQYF
TRBV2	TRBJ2-7	.	many	TGTGCCAGCAGTGAACTCGGCCGGCTAACTAGTTCCTACGAGCAGTACTTC	CASSELGRLTSSYEQYF
TRBV18	TRBJ2-5	.	many	TGTGCCAGCTCACCCCGGACAGAGGGTGGAGAGACCCAGTACTTC	CASSPRTEGGETQYF
TRBV6-2/TRBV6-3	TRBJ2-7	TRBD2	.	TGTGCCAGCTCGGGGCTAGCGGATAGCTCCTACGAGCAGTACTTC	CASSGLADSSYEQYF
TRBV11-2	TRBJ2-7	.	.	TGTGCCAGCAGCTTAGTTCCGTTGACTGGAAACTACGAGCAGTACTTC	CASSLVPLTGNYEQYF
TRBV28	TRBJ1-1	.	many	TGTGCCAGCAGTTTACTGAACACTGAAGCTTTCTTT	CASSLLNTEAFF
TRBV10-2	TRBJ2-7	TRBD2	few	TGCGCCAGCAGTGAGGGAACGGGAGGCCCCTACGAGCAGTACTTC	CASSEGTGGPYEQYF
TRBV2	TRBJ2-2	TRBD2	once	TGTGCCAGCGGACTAGCGGGAAACACCGGGGGGCTGTTTTTT	CASGLAGNTGGLFF
TRBV6-5	TRBJ2-7	.	many	TGTGCCAGCAGTTCCTACAGGGAAGCCCACTACGAGCAGTACTTC	CASSSYREAHYEQYF
TRBV7-9	TRBJ1-6	.	.	TGTGCCAGCAGCCCCCAGAATTCACCCCTCCACTTT	CASSPQNSPLHF
TRBV28	TRBJ2-5	.	many	TGTGCCAGCAGTCCTCGACTCCTAAAGACCCAGTACTTC	CASSPRLLKTQYF
TRBV5-1	TRBJ2-6	.	.	TGCGCCAGCAGCAATGGGTCCTCTGGGGCCAACGTCCTGACTTTC	CASSNGSSGANVLTF
TRBV20-1	TRBJ2-5	TRBD2	many	TGCAGTGCGCCGGGACTAGCGGAGACCCAGTACTTC	CSAPGLAETQYF
TRBV3-1	TRBJ2-3	TRBD2	.	TGTGCCAGCAGCGGACCCGGGACTAGCCCCGCAGATACGCAGTATTTT	CASSGPGTSPADTQYF
TRBV11-2	TRBJ1-2	.	many	TGTGCCAGCAGCTTAGATACGGCCTACGGCTACACCTTC	CASSLDTAYGYTF
TRBV6-1	TRBJ1-1	.	few	TGTGCCAGCATCCCTGGGGGGACCAACACTGAAGCTTTCTTT	CASIPGGTNTEAFF
TRBV10-3	TRBJ1-2	.	many	TGTGCCATCAGTCAGGAGGCGAATGCTAACTATGGCTACACCTTC	CAISQEANANYGYTF
TRBV5-1	TRBJ2-7	TRBD2	.	TGCGCCAGCACCTTGACGGGAGGGCCGGGAGAGCAGTACTTC	CASTLTGGPGEQYF